This entry lists 17 T cell receptor beta chains sequenced from one sample in a study of T cell responses to AZD1222 COVID-19 vaccine. The method was immunoSEQ multiplex PCR; TCRdb's version includes in-frame clones alone and lacks a portion of them. The sample consists of 110,000 or so clones, 90% to 95% of them appearing once. The input for sequencing was peripheral blood, taken on day 0 of AZD1222 vaccination. The source of these receptors is an adult in good health.

The V call is TRBV28, the J call TRBJ1-5, with D possibly being TRBD1 (5 bases). Deletions cut 10 bases from V and 3 bases from J, with 19 bases between. Per the germline V gene, CDR1 is MDHEN and CDR2 is SYDVKM. CDR3 length equals 15 residues. The CDR3 is CATSPGGYYNQPQHF. In nucleotides, the CDR3 is TGTGCCACCTCCCCGGGGGGGTATTACAATCAGCCCCAGCATTTT.

With regard to this clone: Other DNA sequences in this specimen translate into the identical CDR3. V is TRBV5-1 and J is TRBJ1-3; TRBD1 agrees at 7 bases. Germline V gene sequence: CDR1 SGHRS, CDR2 YFSETQ. J gave up 0 bases and V 0 bases, and 3 bases lay outside the gene matches. This CDR3 has 16 amino acids. Here the CDR3 DNA reads TGCGCCAGCAGCTTGGCGGGACAGAGCTCTGGAAACACCATATATTTT. Protein product: CASSLAGQSSGNTIYF.

The V and J genes are TRBV9 and TRBJ2-1, with 7 bases lining up with TRBD2. CDR3 length equals 10 residues. The germline V gene encodes CDR1 SGDLS and CDR2 YYNGEE. The DNA for the CDR3 is TGTGAAGCGGGACTCGATGAGCAGTTCTTC. Translating it yields CEAGLDEQFF. The full variable domain, with the rest looked up from reference TRBV9 and TRBJ2-1, is DSGVTQTPKHLITATGQRVTLRCSPRSGDLSVYWYQQSLDQGLQFLIQYYNGEERAKGNILERFSAQQFPDLHSELNLSSLELGDSALYFCEAGLDEQFFGPGTRLTVL.

J is TRBJ2-5 and V is TRBV19, with 13 nucleotides matching TRBD2. Germline values: CDR1 LNHDA, CDR2 SQIVND (reference sequence). The CDR3 is made up of 15 amino acids. V was pared by 9 bases and J by 5 bases, with 9 bases of the junction left unmatched. The CDR3 region has the DNA TGTGCCAGCCGACTAGCGGGGGGATTAGGGGAGACCCAGTACTTC. Translation: CASRLAGGLGETQYF.

V usage is TRBV19 and J usage is TRBJ2-4; 16 bases fit TRBD2. The CDR3 has 17 residues. The V segment lost 5 bases and the J segment 6 bases; nucleotides outside the gene matches: 7. Germline V gene lookup returns CDR1 LNHDA and CDR2 SQIVND (reference sequence). This CDR3 reads CASSPGLAGGGLNIQYF. The CDR3, as DNA: TGTGCCAGTAGTCCGGGACTAGCGGGAGGGGGTTTAAACATTCAGTACTTC.

The genes are TRBV18 and TRBJ2-7; 10 bases fit TRBD2. The V and J ends lost 4 bases and 6 bases, in that order; junction bases with no gene match: 15. The germline V gene encodes CDR1 KGHSH and CDR2 LQKENI. This CDR3 has 17 amino acids. CDR3 nucleotide sequence: TGTGCCAGCTCACTCCGGGGACTAGCGCAGGTCCCCTCCGAGCAGTACTTC. Encoded protein: CASSLRGLAQVPSEQYF.

The chain uses TRBV19 and TRBJ1-2, with D possibly matching TRBD1 (5 bases). CDR1 is LNHDA, CDR2 SQIVND, per germline (reference sequence). The CDR3 consists of 13 residues. V was pared by 6 bases and J by 7 bases, with 15 bases between. In DNA form, the CDR3 reads TGTGCCAGTAGGAAACAGGAAAGGGGTGGCTACACCTTC. Its translation is CASRKQERGGYTF.

The chain employs TRBV5-5 and TRBJ2-7, with 9 bases fitting TRBD1. Germline CDR1 and CDR2: SGHKS and YYEKEE (reference sequence). Trimming cost V 3 bases and J 6 bases; bases outside gene matches: 4. The CDR3 runs to 13 residues. The CDR3 spells CASSSGTGFEQYF. The CDR3 DNA is TGTGCCAGCAGCTCCGGGACAGGGTTCGAGCAGTACTTC.

The V gene is TRBV4-1, the J gene TRBJ1-5, with D possibly being TRBD1 (6 bases). From germline, CDR1 is MGHRA and CDR2 YSYEKL. V lost 2 bases and J lost 10, with 15 bases in between. The CDR3 is made up of 14 amino acids. The CDR3, as DNA: TGCGCCAGCAGCCAATTTCAAAAGGGGGGACCCCAGCATTTT. Its translation is CASSQFQKGGPQHF.

The V call is TRBV18, the J call TRBJ1-1, with D unresolved. The germline CDR1 and CDR2 sequences are KGHSH and LQKENI. With 1 base removed from V and 7 bases from J, the gap between germline ends came to 4 bases. This CDR3 is built from 11 residues. CDR3 bases: TGTGCCAGCTCACCACGTAATGAAGCTTTCTTT. It translates to CASSPRNEAFF.

V usage is TRBV5-1 and J usage is TRBJ1-1; 8 bases line up with TRBD1. Germline V gene data show CDR1 as SGHRS and CDR2 as YFSETQ. The V gene end was trimmed by 2 bases and the J gene end by 4 bases; junction bases not matched to a gene: 7. The CDR3 extends over 15 amino acids. CDR3 sequence: CASSFSGQVGTEAFF. CDR3 nucleotides: TGCGCCAGCAGCTTCTCGGGACAGGTTGGCACTGAAGCTTTCTTT.

The V and J genes are TRBV10-3 and TRBJ2-7; D is unresolved. Trimming pared 0 bases from V and 1 base from J, leaving 1 base between. The CDR3 runs 12 residues. CDR1 and CDR2 (germline): ENHRY, SYGVKD. CDR3 amino acids: CAISESSYEQYF. The DNA for the CDR3 is TGTGCCATCAGTGAGTCATCCTACGAGCAGTACTTC.

V usage is TRBV5-4 and J usage is TRBJ2-3; 13 bases are shared with TRBD2. Germline CDR1 is SGHNT and CDR2 is YYREEE (reference sequence). The CDR3 spans 15 residues. The ends lost 3 bases at V and 4 bases at J; junction bases unmatched: 2. CDR3 protein: CASSWTSGSSDTQYF. The CDR3 bases are TGTGCCAGCAGCTGGACTAGCGGGAGTTCAGATACGCAGTATTTT.

The chain employs TRBV5-5 and TRBJ1-2, with D unresolved. CDR1 and CDR2 from the germline V gene are SGHKS and YYEKEE (reference sequence). The V and J ends lost 0 bases and 0 bases respectively, with 3 bases between them. The CDR3 is 13 residues long. The CDR3 region is CASSLETNYGYTF. The CDR3 DNA reads TGTGCCAGCAGCTTGGAAACTAACTATGGCTACACCTTC. Complete variable domain (other parts from reference TRBV5-5 and TRBJ1-2): DAGVTQSPTHLIKTRGQQVTLRCSPISGHKSVSWYQQVLGQGPQFIFQYYEKEERGRGNFPDRFSARQFPNYSSELNVNALLLGDSALYLCASSLETNYGYTFGSGTRLTVV.

The chain has TRBV5-1 and TRBJ2-3; 10 bases fit TRBD2. This CDR3 comprises 15 residues. From germline, CDR1 is SGHRS and CDR2 YFSETQ. Unmatched junction bases numbered 5, after V lost 3 bases and J lost 4 bases. Here the CDR3 reads CASSSLGTSADTQYF. CDR3 nucleotide sequence: TGCGCCAGCAGCTCGTTGGGGACTAGCGCAGATACGCAGTATTTT. Variable domain in full (rest from reference TRBV5-1 and TRBJ2-3): KAGVTQTPRYLIKTRGQQVTLSCSPISGHRSVSWYQQTPGQGLQFLFEYFSETQRNKGNFPGRFSGRQFSNSRSEMNVSTLELGDSALYLCASSSLGTSADTQYFGPGTRLTVL.

The V gene is TRBV7-9, the J gene TRBJ2-5; D unresolved. The CDR3 is 15 residues long. Germline assignment: CDR1 SEHNR and CDR2 FQNEAQ (reference sequence). The germline V and J ends were trimmed by 5 bases and 0 bases, with 13 bases remaining between them. The CDR3 DNA is TGTGCCAGCAGCCGAGAGTTGGGGTACCAAGAGACCCAGTACTTC. Its protein is CASSRELGYQETQYF. Filled out from reference TRBV7-9 and TRBJ2-5, the complete variable domain reads DTGVSQNPRHKITKRGQNVTFRCDPISEHNRLYWYRQTLGQGPEFLTYFQNEAQLEKSRLLSDRFSAERPKGSFSTLEIQRTEQGDSAMYLCASSRELGYQETQYFGPGTRLLVL.

The chain combines TRBV2 with TRBJ1-2; D gene ambiguous. Germline CDR1 and CDR2: SNHLY and FYNNEI. Trimming took off 7 bases at V and 5 bases at J, with 20 bases between the two ends. The CDR3 is made up of 15 amino acids. CDR3 region: CASTPEQTGPYGYTF. CDR3 nucleotides: TGTGCCAGCACCCCCGAACAGACTGGCCCATATGGCTACACCTTC. Looking up the rest from reference TRBV2 and TRBJ1-2 gives the full variable domain: EPEVTQTPSHQVTQMGQEVILRCVPISNHLYFYWYRQILGQKVEFLVSFYNNEISEKSEIFDDQFSVERPDGSNFTLKIRSTKLEDSAMYFCASTPEQTGPYGYTFGSGTRLTVV.